This T cell receptor (beta chain) was found in a study of shared clonotypes between healthy human individuals. This clone has at least ten counts. Other nucleotide sequences in the sample specify the same CDR3. Only in-frame clones appear in the TCRdb table, and some are missing; sequencing was by immunoSEQ multiplex PCR. The data contain 950,000 to 1,200,000 clones, about 72% of them singletons. Specimen: memory CD4+ T cells from PBMCs. Subset of the sample: CD45RA-negative fraction. The TCR sequence derives from a man between 18 and 35 years old in good health. Some clones in this sample may be carry-over from other donors' samples.

The CDR3 region has the DNA TGTGCCAGCAGTCTAGACAGGGGCGGCAATCAGCCCCAGCATTTT. This sequence encodes CASSLDRGGNQPQHF. The chain couples TRBV2 to TRBJ1-5; 8 bases map to TRBD1. The CDR3 is 15 residues long. V lost 5 bases to trimming and J lost 2 bases; unmatched junction nucleotides: 5. Germline CDR1 is SNHLY and CDR2 is FYNNEI.